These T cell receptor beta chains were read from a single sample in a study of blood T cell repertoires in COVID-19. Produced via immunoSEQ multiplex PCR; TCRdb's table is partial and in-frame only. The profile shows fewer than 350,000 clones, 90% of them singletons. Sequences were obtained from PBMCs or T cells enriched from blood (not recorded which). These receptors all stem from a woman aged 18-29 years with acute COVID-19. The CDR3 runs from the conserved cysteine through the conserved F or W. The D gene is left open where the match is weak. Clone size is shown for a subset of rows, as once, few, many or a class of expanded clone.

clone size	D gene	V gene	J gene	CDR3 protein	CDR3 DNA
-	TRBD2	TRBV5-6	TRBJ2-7	CASSVRSGSLGEQYF	TGTGCCAGCAGCGTGCGTAGCGGGAGTTTGGGCGAGCAGTACTTC
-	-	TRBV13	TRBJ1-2	CASANTGYTNYGYTF	TGTGCCAGCGCTAACACAGGGTATACTAACTATGGCTACACCTTC
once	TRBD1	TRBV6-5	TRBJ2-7	CASSPNRGKQYF	TGTGCCAGCAGTCCTAACAGGGGAAAGCAGTACTTC
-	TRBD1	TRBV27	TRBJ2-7	CASSLGTAYEQYF	TGTGCCAGCAGTTTGGGGACAGCCTACGAGCAGTACTTC
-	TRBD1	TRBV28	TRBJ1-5	CASSQGVASNQPQHF	TGTGCCAGCAGCCAGGGGGTAGCAAGCAATCAGCCCCAGCATTTT
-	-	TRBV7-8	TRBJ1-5	CASSLESGYQPQHF	TGTGCCAGCAGCTTAGAGTCCGGGTACCAGCCCCAGCATTTT
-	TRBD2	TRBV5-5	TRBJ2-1	CASSLDPSGSYNEQFF	TGTGCCAGCAGCCTTGACCCTAGCGGCTCCTACAATGAGCAGTTCTTC
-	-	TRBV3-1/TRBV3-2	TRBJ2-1	CASSRQGPNEQFF	TGTGCCAGCAGTCGCCAGGGGCCCAATGAGCAGTTCTTC
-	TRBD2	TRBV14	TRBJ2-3	CASSQGLAAGTDTQYF	TGTGCCAGCAGCCAAGGACTAGCGGCAGGCACAGATACGCAGTATTTT
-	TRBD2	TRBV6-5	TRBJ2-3	CASTKAGASTDTQYF	TGTGCCAGTACAAAAGCGGGAGCATCCACAGATACGCAGTATTTT
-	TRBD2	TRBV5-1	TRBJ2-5	CASSRLAGGQETQYF	TGCGCCAGCAGCCGACTAGCGGGAGGGCAAGAGACCCAGTACTTC
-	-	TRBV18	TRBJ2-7	CASSQGAYEQYF	TGTGCCAGCTCACAGGGGGCCTACGAGCAGTACTTC
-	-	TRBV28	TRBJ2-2	CASSATGANTGELFF	TGTGCCAGCAGTGCTACAGGAGCGAACACCGGGGAGCTGTTTTTT
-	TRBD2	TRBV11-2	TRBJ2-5	CASSLDLAGTAAGTQYF	TGTGCCAGCAGCTTAGACCTAGCGGGGACGGCAGCAGGGACCCAGTACTTC
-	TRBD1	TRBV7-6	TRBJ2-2	CASSLEGTGRTGELFF	TGTGCCAGCAGCTTAGAAGGGACAGGACGCACCGGGGAGCTGTTTTTT
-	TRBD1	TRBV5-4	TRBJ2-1	CASSAKNRGGFNEQFF	TGTGCCAGCAGCGCTAAAAACAGGGGTGGATTCAATGAGCAGTTCTTC
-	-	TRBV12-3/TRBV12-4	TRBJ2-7	CASSFGQPSEQYF	TGTGCCAGCAGTTTCGGACAGCCGTCCGAGCAGTACTTC
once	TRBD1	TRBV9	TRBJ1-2	CASSAVGTGTYTF	TGTGCCAGCAGCGCCGTGGGGACAGGTACTTACACCTTC
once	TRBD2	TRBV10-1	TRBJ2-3	CASSETSGIADTQYF	TGCGCCAGCAGTGAGACTAGCGGGATCGCGGATACGCAGTATTTT
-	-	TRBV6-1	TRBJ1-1	CASSEGDSEAFF	TGTGCCAGCAGTGAGGGGGACTCTGAAGCTTTCTTT
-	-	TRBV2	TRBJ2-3	CASSTRGDTQYF	TGTGCCAGCAGCACCCGCGGGGATACGCAGTATTTT
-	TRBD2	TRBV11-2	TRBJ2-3	CASSLAGLAGPADTQYF	TGTGCCAGCAGCTTAGCCGGACTAGCGGGACCCGCGGATACGCAGTATTTT
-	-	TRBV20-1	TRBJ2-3	CSARPLDTQYF	TGCAGTGCTAGACCTTTAGATACGCAGTATTTT
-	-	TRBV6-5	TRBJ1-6	CASSYQGSYNSPLHF	TGTGCCAGCAGTTACCAGGGTTCCTATAATTCACCCCTCCACTTT
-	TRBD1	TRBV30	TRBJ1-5	CAWSADKQGAKEPQHF	TGTGCCTGGAGTGCCGACAAACAGGGGGCAAAGGAGCCCCAGCATTTT
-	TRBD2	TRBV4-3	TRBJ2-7	CASSQDDVTSGSFWGEQYF	TGCGCCAGCAGCCAAGATGACGTGACTAGCGGCAGCTTTTGGGGCGAGCAGTACTTC
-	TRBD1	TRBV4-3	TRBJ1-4	CASSQRWGQPNEKLFF	TGCGCCAGCAGCCAGCGTTGGGGACAGCCTAATGAAAAACTGTTTTTT
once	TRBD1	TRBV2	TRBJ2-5	CASKGKGAAETQYF	TGTGCCAGCAAGGGTAAGGGGGCTGCGGAGACCCAGTACTTC
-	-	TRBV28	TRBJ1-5	CASSPPLPPPADNQPQHF	TGTGCCAGCAGTCCCCCCCTACCCCCTCCGGCGGATAATCAGCCCCAGCATTTT
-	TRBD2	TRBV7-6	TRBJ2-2	CASSLAPSGVNTGELFF	TGTGCCAGCAGCTTAGCGCCTAGCGGGGTTAACACCGGGGAGCTGTTTTTT
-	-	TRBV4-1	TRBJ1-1	CASSQGVERTEAFF	TGCGCCAGCAGCCAAGGAGTAGAGCGGACTGAAGCTTTCTTT
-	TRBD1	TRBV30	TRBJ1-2	CAGGAGGYGYTF	TGTGCCGGGGGGGCAGGGGGTTATGGCTACACCTTC
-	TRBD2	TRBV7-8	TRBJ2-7	CASSLLTAGAYEQYF	TGTGCCAGCAGCCTACTAACAGCGGGAGCCTACGAGCAGTACTTC
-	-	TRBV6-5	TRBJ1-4	CASGSGLSGDEKLFF	TGTGCCAGCGGTTCGGGGCTCTCGGGGGATGAAAAACTGTTTTTT
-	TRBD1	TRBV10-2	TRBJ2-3	CASRALDRGGTDTQYF	TGCGCCAGCAGGGCCCTAGACAGGGGAGGCACAGATACGCAGTATTTT
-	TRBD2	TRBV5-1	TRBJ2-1	CASSLARLAGGRDEQFF	TGCGCCAGCAGCTTGGCCCGACTAGCGGGAGGGCGTGATGAGCAGTTCTTC
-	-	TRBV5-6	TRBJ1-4	CASSQRTWSATNEKLFF	TGTGCCAGCAGCCAACGAACTTGGAGTGCAACTAATGAAAAACTGTTTTTT
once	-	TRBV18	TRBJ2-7	CASSPLTSLSYEQYF	TGTGCCAGCTCACCGCTGACTAGTCTCAGCTACGAGCAGTACTTC
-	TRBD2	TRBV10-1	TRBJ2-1	CASSELRLAGTNEQFF	TGCGCCAGCAGTGAGTTGAGACTAGCGGGAACCAATGAGCAGTTCTTC
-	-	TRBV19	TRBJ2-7	CASSEFLTSYEQYF	TGTGCCAGTAGCGAGTTTCTTACCTCCTACGAGCAGTACTTC
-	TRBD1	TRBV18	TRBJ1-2	CASSLTGTELSTAVNYGYTF	TGTGCCAGCTCACTCACCGGGACAGAGCTATCCACGGCGGTGAACTATGGCTACACCTTC
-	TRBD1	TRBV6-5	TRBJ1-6	CASKRQGRNSPLHF	TGTGCCAGCAAAAGACAGGGACGCAATTCACCCCTCCACTTT
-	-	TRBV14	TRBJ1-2	CASSQTRGGGGYTF	TGTGCCAGCAGCCAAACGAGGGGAGGAGGCGGCTACACCTTC
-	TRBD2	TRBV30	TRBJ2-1	CACSSGRAYEQFF	TGTGCCTGTTCGTCGGGGAGGGCCTATGAGCAGTTCTTC
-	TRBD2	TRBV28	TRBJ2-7	CASSKTSGETYEQYF	TGTGCCAGCAGTAAAACTAGCGGGGAAACCTACGAGCAGTACTTC
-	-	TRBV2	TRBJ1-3	CASSDHRESGNTIYF	TGTGCCAGCAGTGACCACAGGGAATCTGGAAACACCATATATTTT
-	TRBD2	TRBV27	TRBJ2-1	CASSPGTSSYNEQFF	TGTGCCAGCAGTCCCGGGACTAGCTCTTACAATGAGCAGTTCTTC
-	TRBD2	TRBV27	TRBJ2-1	CASSFGGSQNNEQFF	TGTGCCAGCAGTTTCGGCGGGAGTCAAAACAATGAGCAGTTCTTC
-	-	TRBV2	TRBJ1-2	CASSGTSGGYTF	TGTGCCAGCAGTGGGACCAGCGGTGGCTACACCTTC
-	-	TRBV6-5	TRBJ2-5	CASRVHGVTETQYF	TGTGCCAGCAGGGTCCACGGGGTGACAGAGACCCAGTACTTC